One and the same sample provided the 9 T cell receptor beta chains below, sequenced in a study of blood T cells in healthy people across ages. The second PCR ran about 6 to 12 cycles with a sample-barcoded 5' primer and J-beta primers. TCRdb processed the 5' RACE reads anew with MiXCR; each CDR3 protein has one entry. The repertoire has some 920,000 distinct CDR3 sequences, just over 50% of them found once; the top ten carry about a fifth. Sequenced: blood. Source of these receptors: a woman aged 55-75 years in good health.

The chain recombines TRBV29-1 with TRBJ2-2; D might be TRBD2 (5 bases). V gave up 6 bases and J gave up 5 bases, with 10 bases separating them. The CDR3 contains 12 residues. Germline V gene data show CDR1 as SQVTM and CDR2 as ANQGSEA. In nucleotides, the CDR3 is TGCAGCGTGGGAGACCCTACCGGGGAGCTGTTTTTT. Its translation: CSVGDPTGELFF.

The rearrangement joins TRBV28 to TRBJ1-2, with 10 positions matching TRBD1. Germline-derived CDR1 and CDR2 are MDHEN and SYDVKM. The length of the CDR3 is 14 residues. V lost 5 bases to trimming and J lost 7 bases; unmatched junction nucleotides: 7. CDR3 region: CASSSPGQGSGYTF. The DNA of the CDR3 is TGTGCCAGCAGTAGCCCGGGACAGGGGAGTGGCTACACCTTC.

This clonotype was observed a single time. The chain joins TRBV30 to TRBJ2-3; 7 bases line up with TRBD1. The CDR3 covers 13 residues. The V segment lost 5 bases and the J segment 13 bases; nucleotides outside the gene matches: 15. The germline V gene encodes CDR1 GTSNPN and CDR2 SVGIG (reference sequence). The CDR3 loop reads CAWSSQSTGIKYF. The DNA for the CDR3 is TGTGCCTGGTCTTCCCAATCGACAGGGATCAAGTATTTT.

V usage is TRBV13 and J usage is TRBJ2-7; maybe TRBD1 (5 bases). Looked up from germline, CDR1 is PRHDT and CDR2 is FYEKMQ (reference sequence). The CDR3 is 14 residues long. V was clipped by 0 bases and J by 4 bases, with 10 bases between them. The CDR3 nucleotides are TGTGCCAGCAGCTTAGGCTCCCACAGGTACGAGCAGTACTTC. The encoded protein is CASSLGSHRYEQYF.

The table lists this clonotype with many counts. The chain is built from TRBV18 and TRBJ2-5; TRBD1 aligns across 7 bases. The germline CDR1 and CDR2 sequences are KGHSH and LQKENI. The CDR3 consists of 14 residues. The V segment lost 2 bases and the J segment 4 bases; nucleotides outside the gene matches: 4. This CDR3 is CASSPSWTGETQYF. CDR3 nucleotides: TGTGCCAGCTCACCATCTTGGACAGGAGAGACCCAGTACTTC.

The chain combines TRBV6-6 with TRBJ2-7, with D tentatively TRBD1 (5 bases). Germline values: CDR1 MNHNY, CDR2 SVGAGI (reference sequence). The ends were cut back, 0 bases at V and 4 bases at J, with 10 bases in the middle. CDR3 length: 14 residues. The CDR3 nucleotides are TGTGCCAGCAGTTACTCGGACATACAATACGAGCAGTACTTC. Protein product: CASSYSDIQYEQYF.

V and J are TRBV7-2 and TRBJ2-1; TRBD2 might be the D (6 bases). The germline gives CDR1 SGHTA, CDR2 FQGNSA. V was clipped by 1 base and J by 9 bases, with 19 bases between them. The CDR3 consists of 16 residues. The CDR3, as DNA: TGTGCCAGCAGCTTAGGTCCCCAGCGGGCCGACGGTGAGCAGTTCTTC. Its protein product is CASSLGPQRADGEQFF.

This clonotype was detected once. The genes are TRBV2 and TRBJ2-5; 7 nucleotides match TRBD2. CDR1 and CDR2 (germline): SNHLY, FYNNEI. CDR3 length: 14 residues. The J segment lost 2 bases and the V segment lost 8 bases, leaving 8 bases of the junction unmatched. CDR3 bases: TGTGCCAGCTCGGCCGGGACTAAGCAAGAGACCCAGTACTTC. It is translated as CASSAGTKQETQYF.

This clonotype has a handful of counts. The chain uses TRBV10-3 and TRBJ1-5; TRBD1 agrees at 9 bases. The CDR3 runs to 16 residues. V trimming: 5 bases; J trimming: 2 bases; junction bases outside the gene matches: 7. The germline V gene encodes CDR1 ENHRY and CDR2 SYGVKD. The CDR3 reads CAISRDRESRNQPQHF. CDR3 nucleotide sequence: TGTGCCATCAGTCGGGACAGGGAATCGCGCAATCAGCCCCAGCATTTT.